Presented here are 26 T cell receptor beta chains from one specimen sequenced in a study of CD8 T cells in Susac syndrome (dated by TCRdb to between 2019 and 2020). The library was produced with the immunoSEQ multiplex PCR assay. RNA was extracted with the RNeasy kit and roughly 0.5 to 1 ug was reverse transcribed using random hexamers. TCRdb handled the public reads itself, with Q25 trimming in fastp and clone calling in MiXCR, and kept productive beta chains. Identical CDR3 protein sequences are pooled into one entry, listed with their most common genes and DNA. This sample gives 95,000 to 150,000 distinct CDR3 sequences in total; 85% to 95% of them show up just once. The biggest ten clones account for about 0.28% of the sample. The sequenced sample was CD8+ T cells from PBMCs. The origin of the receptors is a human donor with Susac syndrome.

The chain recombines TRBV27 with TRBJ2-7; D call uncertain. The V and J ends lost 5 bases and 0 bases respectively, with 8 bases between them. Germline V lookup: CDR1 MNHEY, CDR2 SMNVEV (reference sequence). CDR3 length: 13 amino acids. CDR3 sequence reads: CASSMDPSYEQYF. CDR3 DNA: TGTGCCAGCAGTATGGACCCCTCCTACGAGCAGTACTTC.

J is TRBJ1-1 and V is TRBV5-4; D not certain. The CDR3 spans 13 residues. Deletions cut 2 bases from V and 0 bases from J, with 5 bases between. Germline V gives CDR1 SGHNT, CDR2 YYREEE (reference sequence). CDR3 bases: TGTGCCAGCAGCTTATTAATGAACACTGAAGCTTTCTTT. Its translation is CASSLLMNTEAFF.

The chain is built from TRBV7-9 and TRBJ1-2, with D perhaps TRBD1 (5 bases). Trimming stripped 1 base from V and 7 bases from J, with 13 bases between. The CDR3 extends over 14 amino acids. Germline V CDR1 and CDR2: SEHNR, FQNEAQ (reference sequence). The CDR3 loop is CASSLGIGTRGYTF. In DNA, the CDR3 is TGTGCCAGCAGCTTAGGGATAGGGACGCGTGGCTACACCTTC.

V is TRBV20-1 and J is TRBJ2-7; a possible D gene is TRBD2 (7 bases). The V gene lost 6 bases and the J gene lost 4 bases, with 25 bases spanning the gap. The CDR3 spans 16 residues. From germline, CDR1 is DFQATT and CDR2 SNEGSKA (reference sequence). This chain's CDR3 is CSASLGGGRRLYEQYF. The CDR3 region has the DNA TGCAGTGCCTCACTCGGCGGGGGCCGGCGACTTTACGAGCAGTACTTC.

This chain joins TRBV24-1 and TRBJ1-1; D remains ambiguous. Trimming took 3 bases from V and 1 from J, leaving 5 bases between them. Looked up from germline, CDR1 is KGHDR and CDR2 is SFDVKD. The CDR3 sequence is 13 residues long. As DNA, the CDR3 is TGTGCCACCAGTGATGGGGAGAACACTGAAGCTTTCTTT. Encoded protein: CATSDGENTEAFF.

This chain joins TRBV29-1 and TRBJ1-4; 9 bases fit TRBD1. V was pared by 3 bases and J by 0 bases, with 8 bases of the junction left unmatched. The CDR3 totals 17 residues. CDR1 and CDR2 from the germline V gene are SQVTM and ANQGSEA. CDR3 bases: TGCAGCGTTGACCCGGGACAGGGTGATGCAACTAATGAAAAACTGTTTTTT. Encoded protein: CSVDPGQGDATNEKLFF.

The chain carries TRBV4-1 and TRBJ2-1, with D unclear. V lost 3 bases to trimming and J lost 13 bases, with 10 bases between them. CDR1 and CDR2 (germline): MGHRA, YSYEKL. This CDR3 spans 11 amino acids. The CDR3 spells CASSQSGSQFF. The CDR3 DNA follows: TGCGCCAGCAGCCAGAGTGGATCCCAGTTCTTC.

CDR3 sequence: CASSFGPGTGTDTQYF. CDR3 nucleotide sequence: TGTGCCAGCAGCTTCGGACCCGGGACAGGCACAGATACGCAGTATTTT. J is TRBJ2-3 and V is TRBV11-2, with 7 bases aligning to TRBD1. CDR3 length: 16 residues. CDR1 is SGHAT, CDR2 FQNNGV, per germline. Trimming cost V 3 bases and J 1 base; bases outside gene matches: 7.

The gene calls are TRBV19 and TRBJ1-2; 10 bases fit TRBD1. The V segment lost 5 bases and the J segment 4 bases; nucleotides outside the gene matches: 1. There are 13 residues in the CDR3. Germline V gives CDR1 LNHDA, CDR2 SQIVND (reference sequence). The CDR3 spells CASSDRGPYGYTF. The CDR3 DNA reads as TGTGCCAGTAGTGACAGGGGGCCCTATGGCTACACCTTC.

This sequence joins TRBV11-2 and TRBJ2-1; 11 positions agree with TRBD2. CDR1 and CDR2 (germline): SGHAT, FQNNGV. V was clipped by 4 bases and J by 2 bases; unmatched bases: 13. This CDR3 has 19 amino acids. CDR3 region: CASSSPDSGGAFTYNEQFF. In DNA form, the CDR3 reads TGTGCCAGCAGCTCCCCAGATAGCGGGGGGGCTTTTACCTACAATGAGCAGTTCTTC. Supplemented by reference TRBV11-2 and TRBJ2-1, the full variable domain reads EAGVAQSPRYKIIEKRQSVAFWCNPISGHATLYWYQQILGQGPKLLIQFQNNGVVDDSQLPKDRFSAERLKGVDSTLKIQPAKLEDSAVYLCASSSPDSGGAFTYNEQFFGPGTRLTVL.

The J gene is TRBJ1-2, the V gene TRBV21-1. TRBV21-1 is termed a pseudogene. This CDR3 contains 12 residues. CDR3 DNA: TGTGCCAGCAATCCGGTTCACAATGGCTACACCTTC. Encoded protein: CASNPVHNGYTF.

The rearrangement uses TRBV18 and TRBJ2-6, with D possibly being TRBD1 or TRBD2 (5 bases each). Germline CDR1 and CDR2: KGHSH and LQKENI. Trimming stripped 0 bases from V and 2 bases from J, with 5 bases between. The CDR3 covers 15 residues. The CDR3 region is CASSPPGAGANVLTF. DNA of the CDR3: TGTGCCAGCTCACCACCGGGGGCTGGGGCCAACGTCCTGACTTTC.

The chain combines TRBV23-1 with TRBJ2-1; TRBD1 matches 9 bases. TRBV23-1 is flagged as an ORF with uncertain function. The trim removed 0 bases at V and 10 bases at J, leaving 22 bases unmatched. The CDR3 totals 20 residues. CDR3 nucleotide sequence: TGCGCCAGCAGTCAATCGGTCCCGGGACAGGGTCTAAGGACGATGGGGGAGCAGTTCTTC. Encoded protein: CASSQSVPGQGLRTMGEQFF.

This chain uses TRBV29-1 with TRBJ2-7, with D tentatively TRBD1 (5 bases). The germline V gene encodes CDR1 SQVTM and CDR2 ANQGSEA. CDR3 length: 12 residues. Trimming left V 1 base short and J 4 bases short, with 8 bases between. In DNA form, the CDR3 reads TGCAGCGTTGAAGGCAGGGAATACGAGCAGTACTTC. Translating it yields CSVEGREYEQYF.

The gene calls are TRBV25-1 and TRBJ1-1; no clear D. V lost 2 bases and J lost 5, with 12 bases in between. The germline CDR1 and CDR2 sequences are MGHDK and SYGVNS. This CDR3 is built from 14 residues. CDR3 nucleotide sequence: TGTGCCAGCAGTGAACGTGAGAGCTGGACTGAAGCTTTCTTT. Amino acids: CASSERESWTEAFF.

The CDR3 DNA sequence: TGCAGCGTTGCGGGGGGTGGCACTGAAGCTTTCTTT. It codes for CSVAGGGTEAFF. V gene TRBV29-1 combines with J gene TRBJ1-1; a weak D match, TRBD1 (5 bases). The CDR3 is 12 amino acids. Trimming took 4 bases from V and 4 from J, leaving 10 bases between them. Germline V lookup: CDR1 SQVTM, CDR2 ANQGSEA.

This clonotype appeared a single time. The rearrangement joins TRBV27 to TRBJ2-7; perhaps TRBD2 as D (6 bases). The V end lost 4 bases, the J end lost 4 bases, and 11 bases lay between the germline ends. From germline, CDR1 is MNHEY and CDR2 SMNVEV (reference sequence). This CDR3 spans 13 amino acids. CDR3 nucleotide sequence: TGTGCCAGCAGTTCATGGGGACTTTACGAGCAGTACTTC. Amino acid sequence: CASSSWGLYEQYF.

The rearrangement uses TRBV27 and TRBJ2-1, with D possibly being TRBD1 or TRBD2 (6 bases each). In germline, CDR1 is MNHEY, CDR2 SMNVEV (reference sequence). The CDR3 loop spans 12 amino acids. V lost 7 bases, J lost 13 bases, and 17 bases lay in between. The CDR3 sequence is CASKVSGGLQFF. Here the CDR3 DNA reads TGTGCCAGCAAGGTATCCGGGGGCCTACAGTTCTTC.

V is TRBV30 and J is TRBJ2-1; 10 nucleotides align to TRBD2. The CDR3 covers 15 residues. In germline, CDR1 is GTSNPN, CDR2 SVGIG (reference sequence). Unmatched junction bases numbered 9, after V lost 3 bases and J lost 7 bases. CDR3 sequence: CAWSRSGGAANEQFF. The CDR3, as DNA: TGTGCCTGGAGCAGGAGCGGGGGGGCCGCTAATGAGCAGTTCTTC.

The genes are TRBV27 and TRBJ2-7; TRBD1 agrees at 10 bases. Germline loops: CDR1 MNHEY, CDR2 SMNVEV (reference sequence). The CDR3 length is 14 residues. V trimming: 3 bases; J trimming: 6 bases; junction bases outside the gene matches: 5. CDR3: CASSFGTGASEQYF. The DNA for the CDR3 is TGTGCCAGCAGTTTCGGGACAGGGGCTTCCGAGCAGTACTTC.

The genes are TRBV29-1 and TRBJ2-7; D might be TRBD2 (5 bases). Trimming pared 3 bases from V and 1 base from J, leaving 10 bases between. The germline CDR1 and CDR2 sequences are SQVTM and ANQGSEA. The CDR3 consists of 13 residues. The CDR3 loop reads CSVDLTGSYEQYF. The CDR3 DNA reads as TGCAGCGTTGACCTGACGGGGTCCTACGAGCAGTACTTC.

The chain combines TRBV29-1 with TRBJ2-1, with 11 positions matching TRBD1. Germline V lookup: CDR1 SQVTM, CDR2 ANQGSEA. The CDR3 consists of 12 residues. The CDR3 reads CGGTGGNNEQFF. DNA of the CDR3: TGCGGAGGGACAGGGGGAAACAATGAGCAGTTCTTC.

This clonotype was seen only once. CDR3 region: CSARDQGAGELFF. CDR3 sequence (DNA): TGCAGTGCTAGAGATCAGGGTGCCGGGGAGCTGTTTTTT. V is TRBV20-1 and J is TRBJ2-2; weak D call: TRBD1 (5 bases). Trimming took 0 bases from V and 6 from J, leaving 8 bases between them. This CDR3 region has 13 residues. The V gene's germline CDR1 is DFQATT and CDR2 SNEGSKA (reference sequence).

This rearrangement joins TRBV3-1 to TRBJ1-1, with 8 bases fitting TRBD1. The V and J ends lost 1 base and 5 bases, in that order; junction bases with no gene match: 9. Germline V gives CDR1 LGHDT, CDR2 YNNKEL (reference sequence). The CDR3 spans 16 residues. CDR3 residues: CASSQVARGHRTEAFF. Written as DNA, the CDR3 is TGTGCCAGCAGCCAAGTTGCCAGGGGGCATCGGACTGAAGCTTTCTTT.

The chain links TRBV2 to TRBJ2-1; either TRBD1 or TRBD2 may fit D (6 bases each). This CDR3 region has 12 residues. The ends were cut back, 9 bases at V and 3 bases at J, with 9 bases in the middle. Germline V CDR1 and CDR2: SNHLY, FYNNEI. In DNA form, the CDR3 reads TGTGCCAGAGGGGGGATCTACAATGAGCAGTTCTTC. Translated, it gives CARGGIYNEQFF.

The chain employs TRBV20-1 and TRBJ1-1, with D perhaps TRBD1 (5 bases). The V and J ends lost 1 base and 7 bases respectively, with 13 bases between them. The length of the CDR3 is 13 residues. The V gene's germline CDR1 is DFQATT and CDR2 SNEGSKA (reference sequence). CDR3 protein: CSARGLGVGEAFF. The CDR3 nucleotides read TGCAGTGCTAGAGGGCTAGGGGTTGGTGAAGCTTTCTTT.